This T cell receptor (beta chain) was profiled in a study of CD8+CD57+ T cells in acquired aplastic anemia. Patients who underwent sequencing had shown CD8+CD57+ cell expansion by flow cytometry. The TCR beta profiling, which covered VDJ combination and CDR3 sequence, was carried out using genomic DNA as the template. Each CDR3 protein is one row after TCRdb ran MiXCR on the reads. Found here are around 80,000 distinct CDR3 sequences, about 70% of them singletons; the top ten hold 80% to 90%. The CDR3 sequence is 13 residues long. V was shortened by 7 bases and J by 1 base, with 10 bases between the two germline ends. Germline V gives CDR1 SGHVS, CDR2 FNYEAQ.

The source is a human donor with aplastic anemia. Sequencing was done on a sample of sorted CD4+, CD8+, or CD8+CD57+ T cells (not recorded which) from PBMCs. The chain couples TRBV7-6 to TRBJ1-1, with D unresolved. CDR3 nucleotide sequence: TGTGCCAGCACCGTTAGGCCGAACACTGAAGCTTTCTTT. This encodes CASTVRPNTEAFF.